This is a list of T cell receptor beta chains from one sample in a study of T-cell reconstitution after alpha-beta-depleted transplantation in children. Each CDR3 protein gets one entry after TCRdb re-called the PCR reads with MiXCR. Among under 850,000 distinct CDR3 sequences listed, under 15% were seen once. This specimen consisted of PBMCs, obtained before TCRalphabeta/CD19-depleted stem cell transplant. These receptors originate from a girl aged 2-10 years with congenital amegakaryocytic thrombocytopenia, due to receive a stem cell transplant. Both conserved end residues are part of each CDR3. A D gene is named only where the DNA matches it firmly. Clone size is shown for a subset of rows, as once, few, many or a class of expanded clone.

J gene | clone size | D gene | V gene | CDR3 protein | CDR3 DNA
TRBJ2-3 | - | - | TRBV7-8 | CASTLGVPTRTDTQYF | TGTGCCAGCACTCTGGGGGTGCCTACCCGCACAGATACGCAGTATTTT
TRBJ1-5 | - | - | TRBV7-8 | CASSLRAPGFLSNQPQHF | TGTGCCAGCAGCTTAAGGGCGCCCGGTTTTCTTAGCAATCAGCCCCAGCATTTT
TRBJ2-3 | many | - | TRBV20-1 | CSARDYLSTDTQYF | TGCAGTGCTAGAGATTACCTTAGCACAGATACGCAGTATTTT
TRBJ2-4 | many | TRBD2 | TRBV20-1 | CSARDVGGRADGNIQYF | TGCAGTGCTAGAGATGTTGGCGGGAGGGCCGATGGGAACATTCAGTACTTC
TRBJ2-3 | many | - | TRBV29-1 | CSVMSGAGTDTQYF | TGCAGCGTTATGTCGGGAGCCGGCACAGATACGCAGTATTTT
TRBJ1-1 | many | - | TRBV29-1 | CSVKQGPAFF | TGCAGCGTTAAACAGGGACCGGCTTTCTTT
TRBJ2-1 | - | TRBD2 | TRBV20-1 | CSARDLRGGDEQFF | TGCAGTGCTAGAGATCTGCGGGGGGGGGATGAGCAGTTCTTC
TRBJ2-3 | many | - | TRBV15 | CATSSLDSFTDTQYF | TGTGCCACCAGCAGCCTAGACAGTTTCACAGATACGCAGTATTTT
TRBJ1-3 | many | TRBD1 | TRBV5-1 | CASSWDSRSGNTIYF | TGCGCCAGCAGCTGGGACAGCCGCTCTGGAAACACCATATATTTT
TRBJ2-1 | many | TRBD2 | TRBV12-3/TRBV12-4 | CASSGGLAGAFYEQFF | TGTGCCAGCAGCGGGGGGCTAGCGGGAGCCTTCTATGAGCAGTTCTTC
TRBJ2-2 | many | - | TRBV15 | CATSRLQTGELFF | TGTGCCACCAGCAGGTTACAGACCGGGGAGCTGTTTTTT
TRBJ2-3 | few | - | TRBV28 | CASSSTGPGGDTQYF | TGTGCCAGCAGTTCAACCGGGCCCGGGGGAGATACGCAGTATTTT
TRBJ2-1 | many | - | TRBV20-1 | CSAREGSESEQFF | TGCAGTGCTAGAGAGGGTTCGGAGAGTGAGCAGTTCTTC
TRBJ2-4 | many | - | TRBV6-5 | CASGRGDIQYF | TGTGCCAGCGGCAGAGGGGACATTCAGTACTTC
TRBJ2-1 | few | TRBD2 | TRBV20-1 | CSAREPTSGYNEQFF | TGCAGTGCTAGAGAACCGACTAGCGGCTACAATGAGCAGTTCTTC
TRBJ2-7 | many | TRBD2 | TRBV9 | CASSASYVSGPTLYEQYF | TGTGCCAGCAGCGCTTCTTATGTTAGCGGGCCAACACTCTACGAGCAGTACTTC
TRBJ2-1 | - | TRBD2 | TRBV10-3 | CARKNVAGGSSYNEQFF | TGTGCCCGAAAAAACGTAGCGGGAGGGAGCTCCTACAATGAGCAGTTCTTC
TRBJ2-7 | many | - | TRBV12-3/TRBV12-4 | CASSFRKLYEQYF | TGTGCCAGCAGTTTTCGGAAACTCTACGAGCAGTACTTC
TRBJ1-2 | - | - | TRBV11-2 | CASSLAGEGAF | TGTGCCAGCAGCTTAGCTGGCGAGGGGGCCTTC
TRBJ1-5 | - | - | TRBV19 | CASSPGISGDNQPQHF | TGTGCCAGTAGTCCCGGGATCTCAGGAGACAATCAGCCCCAGCATTTT
TRBJ1-2 | many | - | TRBV12-3/TRBV12-4 | CASSSTGYSNYGYTF | TGTGCCAGCAGTTCCACAGGGTATTCTAACTATGGCTACACCTTC
TRBJ2-1 | many | - | TRBV20-1 | CSAPGRTTYNEQFF | TGCAGTGCCCCGGGGAGGACTACCTACAATGAGCAGTTCTTC
TRBJ2-1 | many | TRBD2 | TRBV20-1 | CSARKASGHYNEQFF | TGCAGTGCTAGAAAGGCTAGCGGGCATTACAATGAGCAGTTCTTC
TRBJ2-5 | few | TRBD2 | TRBV10-2 | CASISGRSQETQYF | TGCGCCAGCATCAGCGGGAGGTCCCAAGAGACCCAGTACTTC
TRBJ2-2 | many | - | TRBV5-6 | CASSFSFPADYSRGEETGELFF | TGTGCCAGCAGCTTCTCATTTCCGGCAGACTATTCTAGGGGGGAGGAGACCGGGGAGCTGTTTTTT
TRBJ2-1 | many | - | TRBV20-1 | CSARSADHYNEQFF | TGCAGTGCTAGATCAGCGGACCACTACAATGAGCAGTTCTTC
TRBJ2-1 | few | TRBD2 | TRBV20-1 | CSVRGTSGSNEQFF | TGCAGCGTAAGGGGGACTAGCGGGAGCAATGAGCAGTTCTTC
TRBJ2-1 | many | TRBD2 | TRBV4-1 | CASSQVLAGVTSNEQFF | TGCGCCAGCAGCCAAGTTCTGGCGGGAGTAACGTCGAATGAGCAGTTCTTC
TRBJ1-6 | few | - | TRBV30 | CAWSRPSSYNSPLHF | TGTGCCTGGAGTAGACCGAGCTCCTATAATTCACCCCTCCACTTT
TRBJ2-1 | few | TRBD2 | TRBV2 | CASSGGRVKRYNEQFF | TGTGCCAGCAGTGGCGGGAGGGTTAAAAGATACAATGAGCAGTTCTTC
TRBJ2-2 | many | TRBD1 | TRBV5-5 | CASSSYRGLGTGELFF | TGTGCCAGCAGTTCATACAGGGGGCTGGGCACCGGGGAGCTGTTTTTT
TRBJ2-5 | many | TRBD2 | TRBV7-2 | CASSQTSGRFGETQYF | TGTGCCAGCAGTCAGACTAGCGGGAGGTTTGGAGAGACCCAGTACTTC
TRBJ1-1 | - | TRBD1 | TRBV19 | CASSIQGADTEAFF | TGTGCCAGTAGTATACAGGGGGCGGACACTGAAGCTTTCTTT
TRBJ2-2 | - | TRBD1 | TRBV20-1 | CSAPQGANTGELFF | TGCAGTGCCCCACAGGGGGCGAACACCGGGGAGCTGTTTTTT
TRBJ2-3 | few | TRBD2 | TRBV27 | CASSPSTSFGTDTQYF | TGTGCCAGCAGTCCCTCGACTAGCTTTGGCACAGATACGCAGTATTTT
TRBJ2-3 | - | - | TRBV12-3/TRBV12-4 | CASNQGTADTQYF | TGTGCCAGCAATCAGGGGACTGCGGATACGCAGTATTTT
TRBJ2-1 | many | TRBD1 | TRBV5-1 | CASSPISWTGVSYNEQFF | TGCGCCAGCAGCCCGATCTCCTGGACAGGAGTTTCCTACAATGAGCAGTTCTTC
TRBJ2-5 | many | TRBD1 | TRBV12-3/TRBV12-4 | CASSQDRGLGETQYF | TGTGCCAGCAGTCAAGACAGGGGGCTTGGGGAGACCCAGTACTTC
TRBJ1-3 | - | - | TRBV20-1 | CSAQKFTGPGNTIYF | TGCAGTGCCCAAAAGTTCACGGGACCTGGAAACACCATATATTTT
TRBJ2-1 | - | TRBD2 | TRBV7-7 | CASSPREGREQFF | TGTGCCAGCAGTCCCCGGGAGGGCCGTGAGCAGTTCTTC
TRBJ2-7 | - | - | TRBV5-1 | CASSLEGGHYEQYF | TGCGCCAGCAGCTTGGAGGGGGGCCATTACGAGCAGTACTTC
TRBJ2-3 | many | TRBD2 | TRBV28 | CASMTSGLQKRADTQYF | TGTGCCAGCATGACTAGCGGCCTCCAGAAACGGGCAGATACGCAGTATTTT
TRBJ2-1 | many | TRBD2 | TRBV5-1 | CASSFGTSVDEQFF | TGCGCCAGCAGCTTTGGGACTAGCGTGGATGAGCAGTTCTTC
TRBJ2-1 | many | TRBD2 | TRBV5-1 | CASSLNSGSNTEQFF | TGCGCCAGCAGCTTGAATAGCGGGAGTAACACTGAGCAGTTCTTC
TRBJ2-7 | many | - | TRBV9 | CASSVTDRYEQYF | TGTGCCAGCAGCGTAACCGACCGATACGAGCAGTACTTC